This is a list of T cell receptor beta chains from one sample in a study of identical twins. A single record per CDR3 protein comes from TCRdb applying MiXCR to the 5' RACE reads. This sample yields a few hundred thousand distinct CDR3 sequences, of which approximately 24% are seen a single time; 2.5% to 3.5% belongs to the top ten. These same data were also listed under a study on T cells expressing NK-cell markers.

Sequences were obtained from CD4+ T cells sorted from blood. All receptors come from a woman aged 18-30 years in good health. CDR3s include the opening cysteine and the closing phenylalanine or tryptophan. The D gene is left open where the match is weak. Only part of the rows carry a size: once, few, many, or a class if the clone is expanded.

clone_size	v_call	cdr3_length	d_call	j_call	cdr3_nt	cdr3_aa
-	TRBV6-1	14	-	TRBJ2-5	TGTGCCAGCTCGCACGCTCTACGACAAGAGACCCAGTACTTC	CASSHALRQETQYF
-	TRBV6-5	15	-	TRBJ2-3	TGTGCCAGCAGTTACAGGGGAGTAGGCACAGATACGCAGTATTTT	CASSYRGVGTDTQYF
-	TRBV7-2	15	-	TRBJ2-7	TGTGCCAGCAGCTTGGTGGGGAGCGGCGACTACGAGCAGTACTTC	CASSLVGSGDYEQYF
-	TRBV3-1	14	-	TRBJ2-6	TGTGCCAGCGCCACTAGGTCTGGGGCCAACGTCCTGACTTTC	CASATRSGANVLTF
-	TRBV10-1	16	-	TRBJ2-7	TGCGCCAGCAGTGAGTCGTGGGGAAAAAGCTCCTACGAGCAGTACTTC	CASSESWGKSSYEQYF
few	TRBV20-1	13	-	TRBJ2-7	TGCAGTGCCGTTTTGACGGAGTCCTACGAGCAGTACTTC	CSAVLTESYEQYF
-	TRBV7-9	14	TRBD1	TRBJ1-2	TGTGCCAGCAGTTCAGTCGGGACAGGGTTTGGCTACACCTTC	CASSSVGTGFGYTF
-	TRBV2	13	TRBD1	TRBJ2-7	TGTGCCAGCACTCGGGACAGGGGGAACGAGCAGTACTTC	CASTRDRGNEQYF
-	TRBV5-1	14	-	TRBJ1-1	TGCGCCAGCAGCTTGGTTGGGAAGAACACTGAAGCTTTCTTT	CASSLVGKNTEAFF
-	TRBV4-3	15	-	TRBJ2-3	TGCGCCAGCAGCCAGACGGGCCATTTCACAGATACGCAGTATTTT	CASSQTGHFTDTQYF
many	TRBV12-3/TRBV12-4	13	-	TRBJ2-5	TGTGCCAGCAGTTTAGGGGACGGCGAGACCCAGTACTTC	CASSLGDGETQYF
few	TRBV10-3	14	-	TRBJ2-2	TGTGCCATCACACAAGGTTTGGACACCGGGGAGCTGTTTTTT	CAITQGLDTGELFF
-	TRBV2	13	-	TRBJ2-1	TGTGCCAGCAGTGAGAGGGCTCGGAATGAGCAGTTCTTC	CASSERARNEQFF
few	TRBV21-1	15	-	TRBJ1-1	TGTGCCAGCAGCAAGTTAAGGGTGCTTCATCCTGAAGCTTTCTTT	CASSKLRVLHPEAFF
-	TRBV12-3/TRBV12-4	17	-	TRBJ1-2	TGTGCCAGCAGTTCCACGGGGTTAATTACAGGGATAGGTGGCTACACCTTC	CASSSTGLITGIGGYTF
few	TRBV20-1	15	TRBD1	TRBJ1-5	TGCAGTGCTCGCCAGGGGGCAAAGAGCAATCAGCCCCAGCATTTT	CSARQGAKSNQPQHF
-	TRBV9	15	-	TRBJ2-1	TGTGCCAGCAGCGTAAGTAGCGGCCTATACAATGAGCAGTTCTTC	CASSVSSGLYNEQFF
-	TRBV25-1	13	TRBD1	TRBJ1-5	TGTGCCACTTCGGACAGGGAGGCTCAGCCCCAGCATTTT	CATSDREAQPQHF
-	TRBV12-5	10	-	TRBJ2-3	TGTGCTAGTTCGGCAGATACGCAGTATTTT	CASSADTQYF
few	TRBV7-8	15	-	TRBJ1-2	TGTGCCAGCACCCTATTAGGCGGGGGCGACTATGGCTACACCTTC	CASTLLGGGDYGYTF
few	TRBV5-1	18	TRBD2	TRBJ2-3	TGCGCCAGCAGCCCCAGGGAGCGGGGGTTATCTGGGGGAGATACGCAGTATTTT	CASSPRERGLSGGDTQYF
-	TRBV20-1	12	-	TRBJ2-7	TGCAGTGCGGAAGGGTCCCTCTACGAGCAGTACTTC	CSAEGSLYEQYF
few	TRBV6-2/TRBV6-3	15	-	TRBJ2-1	TGTGCCAGCAGTCCCCGACAGGGAGGCTACAATGAGCAGTTCTTC	CASSPRQGGYNEQFF
-	TRBV11-2	16	-	TRBJ2-3	TGTGCCAGCGGCGTGGGGCTAGCGACAAGCACAGATACGCAGTATTTT	CASGVGLATSTDTQYF
-	TRBV7-7	16	-	TRBJ2-1	TGTGCTAGCAGTCGAAGGGCGGGGGCCTACGGTTCTGAGCAGTTCTTC	CASSRRAGAYGSEQFF
-	TRBV20-1	16	TRBD1	TRBJ2-5	TGCAGTGCTAGAGGTTACCCCCGGGACAGCCAAGAGACCCAGTACTTC	CSARGYPRDSQETQYF
-	TRBV7-8	16	-	TRBJ2-7	TGTGCCAGCAGCCTAAGGGCCAGTACAGGGACATACGAGCAGTACTTC	CASSLRASTGTYEQYF
few	TRBV9	15	-	TRBJ2-6	TGTGCCAGCAGCGGTGCAGGGGCTGGGGCCAACGTCCTGACTTTC	CASSGAGAGANVLTF
-	TRBV5-6	14	-	TRBJ1-5	TGTGCCAGCAGCTCTCAGGGGCGTTTATGGCCCCAGCATTTT	CASSSQGRLWPQHF
many	TRBV27	13	-	TRBJ2-7	TGTGCCAGCAGCTTACGAGGAACCTACGAGCAGTACTTC	CASSLRGTYEQYF
few	TRBV10-1	9	-	TRBJ2-1	-	CASPLLLFF
few	TRBV11-3	14	-	TRBJ2-1	TGTGCCAGCAGCTTAGGCCCTCAGCGCTCGGAGCAGTTCTTC	CASSLGPQRSEQFF
few	TRBV6-4	14	-	TRBJ2-7	TGTGCCAGCAAAGCCGACAGGCTTGGGGACGAGCAGTACTTC	CASKADRLGDEQYF
-	TRBV7-7	15	TRBD1	TRBJ2-6	TGTGCTAGCAGCCCAGGGGGCGCGAGGACCAACGTCCTGACTTTC	CASSPGGARTNVLTF
few	TRBV6-2/TRBV6-3	12	-	TRBJ2-7	TGTGCCAGCAGTTCCCGTCGCCACGAGCAGTACTTC	CASSSRRHEQYF
-	TRBV7-9	13	TRBD2	TRBJ2-3	TGTGCCTCTGATAGCGGGTTCACAGATACGCAGTATTTT	CASDSGFTDTQYF
-	TRBV15	16	TRBD2	TRBJ2-1	TGTGCCACCAGCAGAGCGGGGGGAGCAGGAGCGCATGAGCAGTTCTTC	CATSRAGGAGAHEQFF
many	TRBV28	13	TRBD2	TRBJ2-5	TGTGCCAGCAGGCCCGGGGGGAGGGCGACCCAGTACTTC	CASRPGGRATQYF
-	TRBV11-2	15	-	TRBJ1-2	TGTGCCAGCAGCTCCACCGCCGGGATTGGAGGTGGCTACACCTTC	CASSSTAGIGGGYTF
-	TRBV24-1	17	-	TRBJ2-3	TGTGCCACCAGTGATTGGGGGGCTAGCGGCAGCACAGATACGCAGTATTTT	CATSDWGASGSTDTQYF
few	TRBV27	16	-	TRBJ1-2	TGTGCCAGCAGTTTACATGGCAGGACGGGGGACTATGGCTACACCTTC	CASSLHGRTGDYGYTF
many	TRBV29-1	15	-	TRBJ2-2	TGCAGCGTTGAAGATCCGGGACTCTCCACCGGGGAGCTGTTTTTT	CSVEDPGLSTGELFF
-	TRBV20-1	13	TRBD2	TRBJ2-1	TGCAGTGGCGGGGGGGGGCGGTACAATGAGCAGTTCTTC	CSGGGGRYNEQFF
many	TRBV5-1	16	-	TRBJ2-2	TGCGCCAGCAGCTTGGCCAGCTCTCCGAACACCGGGGAGCTGTTTTTT	CASSLASSPNTGELFF
few	TRBV7-2	12	-	TRBJ2-4	TGTGCCAGCAGCTTAATGGGGGACATTCAGTACTTC	CASSLMGDIQYF
-	TRBV5-1	16	-	TRBJ2-5	TGCGCCAGCAGCTTGGTGGGACGCAAAAACCAAGAGACCCAGTACTTC	CASSLVGRKNQETQYF
-	TRBV5-6	15	-	TRBJ2-1	TGTGCCAGCAGTTGGGGCCGAAGCTCCTACAATGAGCAGTTCTTC	CASSWGRSSYNEQFF
-	TRBV5-1	17	-	TRBJ2-3	TGCGCCAGCAGCTTGGCCCCGTCTGTCGAGGGCCCAGATACGCAGTATTTT	CASSLAPSVEGPDTQYF
once	TRBV2	14	-	TRBJ2-2	TGTGCCAGCAGTCGGACGGGGAACACCGGGGAGCTGTTTTTT	CASSRTGNTGELFF
-	TRBV20-1	15	TRBD2	TRBJ2-1	TGCAGTTCCACCCTCCCCGGGACTAGTTCATATGAGCAGTTCTTC	CSSTLPGTSSYEQFF
-	TRBV12-3/TRBV12-4	14	-	TRBJ2-3	TGTGCCAGCAGTTTTAGGACAGCCACAGATACGCAGTATTTT	CASSFRTATDTQYF
many	TRBV29-1	11	-	TRBJ2-1	TGCAGCGTTGCTAGTTCCGATGAGCAGTTCTTC	CSVASSDEQFF